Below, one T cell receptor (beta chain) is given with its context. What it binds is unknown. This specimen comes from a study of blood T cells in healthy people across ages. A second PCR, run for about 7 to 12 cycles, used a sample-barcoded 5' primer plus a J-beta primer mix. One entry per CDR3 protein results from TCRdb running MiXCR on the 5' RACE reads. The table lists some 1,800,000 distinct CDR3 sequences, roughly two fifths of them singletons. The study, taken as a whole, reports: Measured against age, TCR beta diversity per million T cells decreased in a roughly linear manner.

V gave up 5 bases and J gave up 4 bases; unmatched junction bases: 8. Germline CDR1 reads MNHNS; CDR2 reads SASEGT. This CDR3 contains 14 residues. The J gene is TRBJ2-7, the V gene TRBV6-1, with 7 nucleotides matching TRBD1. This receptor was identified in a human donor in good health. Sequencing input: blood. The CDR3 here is CASSFDREFYEQYF. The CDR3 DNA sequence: TGTGCCAGCAGTTTTGACAGGGAATTTTACGAGCAGTACTTC.